This T cell receptor beta chain was found in a study of CD8+ T cells in alopecia areata. The treatment is: oral pan-JAK inhibitor, 5-10 mg twice daily. As the sequencing template, cDNA was produced by extracting RNA and reverse transcribing it. Libraries were prepared by immunoSEQ multiplex PCR; TCRdb keeps only in-frame clonotypes and omits some of them. This sample has roughly 180,000 clones, with roughly 50% found just once. The clonotype originates from a human donor with alopecia areata. The source was CD8+ T cells sorted from blood, collected at week 24, from a patient treated with tofacitinib.

DNA of the CDR3: TGTGCCAGCAGTTACTCGAGGGAGCACTATGGCTACACCTTC. This gives the protein CASSYSREHYGYTF. The chain has TRBV6-5 and TRBJ1-2, with D hard to call. Trimming stripped 0 bases from V and 3 bases from J, with 8 bases between. This CDR3 contains 14 residues. Germline V gene data show CDR1 as MNHEY and CDR2 as SVGAGI.